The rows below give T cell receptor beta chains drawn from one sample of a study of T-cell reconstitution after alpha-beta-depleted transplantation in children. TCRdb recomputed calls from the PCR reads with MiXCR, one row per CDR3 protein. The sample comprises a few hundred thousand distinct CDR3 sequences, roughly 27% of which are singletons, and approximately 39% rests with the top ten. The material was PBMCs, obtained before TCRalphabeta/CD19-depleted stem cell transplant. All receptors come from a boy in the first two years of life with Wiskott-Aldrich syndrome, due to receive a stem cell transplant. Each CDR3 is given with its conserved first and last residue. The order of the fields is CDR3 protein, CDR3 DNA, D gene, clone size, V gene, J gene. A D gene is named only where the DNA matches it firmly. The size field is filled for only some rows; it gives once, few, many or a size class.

CDR3 protein: CSARYTNEQFF; CDR3 DNA: TGCAGTGCTAGATACACGAATGAGCAGTTCTTC; D gene: -; clone size: -; V gene: TRBV20-1; J gene: TRBJ2-1
CDR3 protein: CASSSMTDTQYF; CDR3 DNA: TGTGCCAGCAGTTCAATGACAGATACGCAGTATTTT; D gene: -; clone size: -; V gene: TRBV27; J gene: TRBJ2-3
CDR3 protein: CASKNTGGNEKLFF; CDR3 DNA: TGTGCCAGCAAAAACACAGGGGGTAATGAAAAACTGTTTTTT; D gene: TRBD1; clone size: -; V gene: TRBV2; J gene: TRBJ1-4
CDR3 protein: CSARVVALGTNTEAFF; CDR3 DNA: TGCAGCGCTAGAGTCGTGGCTTTGGGAACGAACACTGAAGCTTTCTTT; D gene: -; clone size: -; V gene: TRBV29-1; J gene: TRBJ1-1
CDR3 protein: CASSPRDSLSYEQYF; CDR3 DNA: TGTGCCAGCAGTCCTCGGGACTCGTTATCCTACGAGCAGTACTTC; D gene: -; clone size: -; V gene: TRBV27; J gene: TRBJ2-7
CDR3 protein: CSVDGLAGNSYEQYF; CDR3 DNA: TGCAGCGTTGATGGACTAGCGGGGAACTCCTACGAGCAGTACTTC; D gene: TRBD2; clone size: -; V gene: TRBV29-1; J gene: TRBJ2-7
CDR3 protein: CASILAGRGNEQFF; CDR3 DNA: TGTGCCAGCATCCTAGCGGGAAGGGGCAATGAGCAGTTCTTC; D gene: TRBD2; clone size: -; V gene: TRBV6-2/TRBV6-3; J gene: TRBJ2-1
CDR3 protein: CASSLQSYEQYF; CDR3 DNA: TGTGCCAGCAGTTTACAGTCCTACGAGCAGTACTTC; D gene: -; clone size: few; V gene: TRBV12-3/TRBV12-4; J gene: TRBJ2-7
CDR3 protein: CSVSLSSYNEQFF; CDR3 DNA: TGCAGCGTTTCTCTAAGCTCCTACAATGAGCAGTTCTTC; D gene: -; clone size: -; V gene: TRBV29-1; J gene: TRBJ2-1
CDR3 protein: CASSMGQTYGYTF; CDR3 DNA: TGTGCCAGTAGTATGGGACAGACCTATGGCTACACCTTC; D gene: TRBD1; clone size: -; V gene: TRBV19; J gene: TRBJ1-2
CDR3 protein: CASTRGNEQFF; CDR3 DNA: TGTGCCAGCACACGGGGGAATGAGCAGTTCTTC; D gene: -; clone size: many; V gene: TRBV12-3/TRBV12-4; J gene: TRBJ2-1
CDR3 protein: CSAATRLAYNEQFF; CDR3 DNA: TGCAGCGCCGCGACTAGGCTCGCCTACAATGAGCAGTTCTTC; D gene: -; clone size: once; V gene: TRBV29-1; J gene: TRBJ2-1
CDR3 protein: CASSGGQAPLGRHF; CDR3 DNA: TGTGCCAGCAGTGGAGGACAGGCGCCGCTGGGTCGGCATTTT; D gene: TRBD1; clone size: few; V gene: TRBV6-1; J gene: TRBJ1-5
CDR3 protein: CASSLDYQETQYF; CDR3 DNA: TGTGCCAGCAGCTTGGACTATCAAGAGACCCAGTACTTC; D gene: -; clone size: few; V gene: TRBV7-2; J gene: TRBJ2-5
CDR3 protein: CASSQSHYSNYGYTF; CDR3 DNA: TGCGCCAGCAGCCAATCTCATTATTCTAACTATGGCTACACCTTC; D gene: -; clone size: -; V gene: TRBV4-1; J gene: TRBJ1-2
CDR3 protein: CASSLSDFPSTDTQYF; CDR3 DNA: TGCGCCAGCAGCCTATCAGATTTCCCTAGCACAGATACGCAGTATTTT; D gene: -; clone size: -; V gene: TRBV4-1; J gene: TRBJ2-3
CDR3 protein: CASSVGGGSSSTDTQYF; CDR3 DNA: TGTGCCAGCAGCGTAGGAGGTGGAAGTTCTAGCACAGATACGCAGTATTTT; D gene: -; clone size: few; V gene: TRBV9; J gene: TRBJ2-3
CDR3 protein: CASSSEELGYEQYF; CDR3 DNA: TGCGCCAGCAGCTCGGAGGAGTTGGGGTACGAGCAGTACTTC; D gene: -; clone size: -; V gene: TRBV5-1; J gene: TRBJ2-7
CDR3 protein: CASSKEERGSSTDTQYF; CDR3 DNA: TGTGCCAGCAGCAAAGAAGAAAGGGGGTCCAGCACAGATACGCAGTATTTT; D gene: -; clone size: -; V gene: TRBV21-1; J gene: TRBJ2-3
CDR3 protein: CASSESGRGTDTQYF; CDR3 DNA: TGTGCCAGCAGCGAGAGCGGAAGAGGCACAGATACGCAGTATTTT; D gene: -; clone size: once; V gene: TRBV7-3; J gene: TRBJ2-3
CDR3 protein: CASSSTAGGTEAFF; CDR3 DNA: TGTGCCAGCAGTTCTACGGCCGGGGGGACTGAAGCTTTCTTT; D gene: -; clone size: -; V gene: TRBV6-5; J gene: TRBJ1-1
CDR3 protein: CSASDDRGWTEAFF; CDR3 DNA: TGCAGTGCTAGTGACGACAGGGGTTGGACTGAAGCTTTCTTT; D gene: TRBD1; clone size: -; V gene: TRBV20-1; J gene: TRBJ1-1
CDR3 protein: CAISDDRLYGYTF; CDR3 DNA: TGTGCCATCAGTGATGACAGACTCTATGGCTACACCTTC; D gene: -; clone size: few; V gene: TRBV10-3; J gene: TRBJ1-2
CDR3 protein: CASSLAGAGRPYEQYF; CDR3 DNA: TGTGCCAGCAGCTTAGCTGGAGCGGGAAGGCCATACGAGCAGTACTTC; D gene: TRBD2; clone size: -; V gene: TRBV7-9; J gene: TRBJ2-7
CDR3 protein: CASSQDSGPAREQYF; CDR3 DNA: TGTGCCAGCAGCCAAGATTCGGGGCCAGCTCGGGAGCAGTACTTC; D gene: -; clone size: -; V gene: TRBV14; J gene: TRBJ2-7
CDR3 protein: CASSAGLAGGTDTQYF; CDR3 DNA: TGCGCCAGCAGTGCGGGACTAGCGGGGGGCACAGATACGCAGTATTTT; D gene: TRBD2; clone size: -; V gene: TRBV10-1; J gene: TRBJ2-3
CDR3 protein: CAIRAQGVELAGAGNEQFF; CDR3 DNA: TGTGCCATCAGAGCCCAGGGTGTCGAACTAGCGGGCGCGGGGAATGAGCAGTTCTTC; D gene: TRBD2; clone size: few; V gene: TRBV10-3; J gene: TRBJ2-1
CDR3 protein: CSAVTGGNQPQHF; CDR3 DNA: TGCAGTGCTGTTACAGGGGGTAATCAGCCCCAGCATTTT; D gene: TRBD1; clone size: few; V gene: TRBV20-1; J gene: TRBJ1-5
CDR3 protein: CASSYDHYNEQFF; CDR3 DNA: TGTGCCAGCAGTTATGATCATTACAATGAGCAGTTCTTC; D gene: -; clone size: -; V gene: TRBV6-5; J gene: TRBJ2-1
CDR3 protein: CASSFGSLGEQYF; CDR3 DNA: TGTGCCAGCAGCTTCGGTTCATTAGGCGAGCAGTACTTC; D gene: -; clone size: -; V gene: TRBV5-6; J gene: TRBJ2-7
CDR3 protein: CASSLDPTGVYGYTF; CDR3 DNA: TGCGCCAGCAGCCTCGACCCGACCGGAGTCTATGGCTACACCTTC; D gene: -; clone size: -; V gene: TRBV5-1; J gene: TRBJ1-2
CDR3 protein: CASSKRTVTGAKNIQYF; CDR3 DNA: TGTGCCAGCAGCAAAAGGACAGTTACTGGGGCCAAAAACATTCAGTACTTC; D gene: -; clone size: -; V gene: TRBV3-1; J gene: TRBJ2-4
CDR3 protein: CASSGNGNTEAFF; CDR3 DNA: TGCGCCAGCAGCGGGAACGGGAACACTGAAGCTTTCTTT; D gene: -; clone size: -; V gene: TRBV10-1; J gene: TRBJ1-1
CDR3 protein: CAISESLGQGDNEQFF; CDR3 DNA: TGTGCCATCAGTGAGTCTCTTGGGCAGGGAGACAATGAGCAGTTCTTC; D gene: -; clone size: -; V gene: TRBV10-3; J gene: TRBJ2-1
CDR3 protein: CSASLAGVSGELFF; CDR3 DNA: TGCAGTGCTAGTCTAGCGGGAGTGTCTGGGGAGCTGTTTTTT; D gene: TRBD2; clone size: once; V gene: TRBV20-1; J gene: TRBJ2-2
CDR3 protein: CSVARGLANEQFF; CDR3 DNA: TGCAGCGTTGCCCGGGGTTTGGCCAATGAGCAGTTCTTC; D gene: -; clone size: -; V gene: TRBV29-1; J gene: TRBJ2-1
CDR3 protein: CASTRLVDKFF; CDR3 DNA: TGTGCCAGCACCCGGTTGGTGGATAAGTTCTTC; D gene: -; clone size: -; V gene: TRBV12-3/TRBV12-4; J gene: TRBJ2-1
CDR3 protein: CASSAGKGTGNQPQHF; CDR3 DNA: TGTGCCAGCAGTGCTGGGAAAGGGACAGGTAATCAGCCCCAGCATTTT; D gene: TRBD1; clone size: few; V gene: TRBV28; J gene: TRBJ1-5
CDR3 protein: CASSSSQGNGELFF; CDR3 DNA: TGCGCCAGCAGCTCTTCACAGGGTAACGGGGAGCTGTTTTTT; D gene: -; clone size: few; V gene: TRBV5-1; J gene: TRBJ2-2
CDR3 protein: CASSPGGGSGPQETQYF; CDR3 DNA: TGTGCCAGCAGTCCCGGGGGTGGTAGCGGCCCACAAGAGACCCAGTACTTC; D gene: -; clone size: -; V gene: TRBV6-1; J gene: TRBJ2-5
CDR3 protein: CASGAGPNSPLHF; CDR3 DNA: TGTGCCAGCGGCGCAGGCCCGAATTCACCCCTCCACTTT; D gene: -; clone size: few; V gene: TRBV7-6; J gene: TRBJ1-6